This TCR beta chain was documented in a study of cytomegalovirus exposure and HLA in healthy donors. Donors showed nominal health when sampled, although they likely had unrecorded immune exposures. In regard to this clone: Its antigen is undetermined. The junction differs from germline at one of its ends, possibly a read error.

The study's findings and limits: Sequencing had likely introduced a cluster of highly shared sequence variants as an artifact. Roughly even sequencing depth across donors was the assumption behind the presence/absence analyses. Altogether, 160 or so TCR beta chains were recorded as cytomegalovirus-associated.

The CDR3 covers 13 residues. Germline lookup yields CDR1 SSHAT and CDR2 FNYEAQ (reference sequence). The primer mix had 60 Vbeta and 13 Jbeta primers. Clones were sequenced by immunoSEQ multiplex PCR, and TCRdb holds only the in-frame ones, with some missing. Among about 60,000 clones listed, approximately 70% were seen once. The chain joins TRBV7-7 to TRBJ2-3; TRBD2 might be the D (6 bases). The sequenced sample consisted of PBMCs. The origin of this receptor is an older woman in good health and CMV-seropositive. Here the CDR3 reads CASSLSRGDTQYF. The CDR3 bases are TGTGCTAGCAGCTTATCGCGGGGAGATACGCAGTATTTT.